Included here is one T cell receptor (beta chain) sequence, with context. As yet, its antigen is unknown. Exposure to brentuximab vedotin varied, and each patient had relapsed following autologous stem cell transplantation. Best responses fell into complete response, partial response or progressive disease. The sample belongs to a study of PD-1 blockade in classical Hodgkin lymphoma. General study findings and limits: TCR diversity in CD4+, not CD8+, cells rose significantly by C4D1. Exclusion applied to patients who initiated nivolumab less than 1 year following ASCT.

Sequencing used immunoSEQ multiplex PCR; TCRdb keeps in-frame clones, though not all of them. The data contain tens of thousands of clones, around 70% of them singletons. This CDR3 has 19 residues. Losses at the gene ends were 10 bases for V and 9 bases for J; bases not matched to a gene: 21. The V gene's germline CDR1 is SEHNR and CDR2 FQNEAQ (reference sequence). V gene TRBV7-9 combines with J gene TRBJ2-1; 16 positions match TRBD2. This clonotype originated in a human donor with classical Hodgkin lymphoma. Here the sequenced sample was peripheral blood mononuclear cells (PBMCs), taken before the second cycle of nivolumab. CDR3 region: CATRAIGGGTSGRAGEQFF. CDR3 coding DNA: TGTGCCACCAGAGCGATAGGAGGTGGGACTAGCGGGAGGGCCGGTGAGCAGTTCTTC.